The clone carrying this T cell receptor beta chain was seen a few times. Its specificity is unknown. The data originate from a study of PD-L1 blockade in urothelial cancer. Study as a whole: It was at 3 weeks (second dose) and 6 weeks after treatment start that blood was analyzed. Notes on the study in general: Below-median pretreatment blood TCR clonality predicted better survival.

Profiling relied on immunoSEQ multiplex PCR, and the TCRdb table lists in-frame clones only, not all of them. The sample includes about 76,000 clones, roughly 80% of them seen just once. Looked up from germline, CDR1 is SGHDT and CDR2 is YYEEEE. This CDR3 is built from 14 residues. V lost 2 bases to trimming and J lost 3 bases, with 12 bases between them. The sample was PBMCs, taken around atezolizumab (anti-PD-L1) treatment. This TCR was sampled from a man in his sixties or seventies with urothelial cancer. The V call is TRBV5-6, the J call TRBJ2-7, with D unclear. The DNA for the CDR3 is TGTGCCAGCAGCTTTGGTAGATCAATCTACGAGCAGTACTTC. It yields the protein CASSFGRSIYEQYF.